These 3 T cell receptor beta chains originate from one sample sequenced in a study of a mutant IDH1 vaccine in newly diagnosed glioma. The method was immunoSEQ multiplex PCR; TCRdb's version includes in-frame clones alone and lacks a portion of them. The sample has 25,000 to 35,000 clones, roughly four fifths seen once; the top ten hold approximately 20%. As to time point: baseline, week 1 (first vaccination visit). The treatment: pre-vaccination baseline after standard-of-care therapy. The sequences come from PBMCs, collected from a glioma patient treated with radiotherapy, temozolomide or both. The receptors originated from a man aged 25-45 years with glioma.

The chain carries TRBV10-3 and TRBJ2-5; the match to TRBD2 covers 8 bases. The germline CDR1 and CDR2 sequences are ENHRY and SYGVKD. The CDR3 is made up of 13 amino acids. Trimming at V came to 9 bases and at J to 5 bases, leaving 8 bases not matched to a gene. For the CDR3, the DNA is TGTGCCATATCCGGGGGGGCCGGGGAGACCCAGTACTTC. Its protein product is CAISGGAGETQYF.

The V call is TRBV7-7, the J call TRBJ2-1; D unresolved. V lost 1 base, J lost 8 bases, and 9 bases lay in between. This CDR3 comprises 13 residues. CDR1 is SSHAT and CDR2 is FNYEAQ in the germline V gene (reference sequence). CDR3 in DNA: TGTGCCAGCAGCTTAGGAGCCGAAGATGAGCAGTTCTTC. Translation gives CASSLGAEDEQFF.

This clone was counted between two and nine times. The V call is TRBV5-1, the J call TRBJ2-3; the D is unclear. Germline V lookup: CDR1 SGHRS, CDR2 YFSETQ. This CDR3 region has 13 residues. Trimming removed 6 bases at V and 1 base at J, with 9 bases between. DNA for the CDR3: TGCGCCAGCATGTACGGCGGCACAGATACGCAGTATTTT. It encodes CASMYGGTDTQYF.